A selection of T cell receptor beta chains follows, all from one sample in a study of somatic mutations in cytotoxic T cells in rheumatoid arthritis. Profiled with immunoSEQ multiplex PCR; TCRdb holds only in-frame clones, not every one. The sample has under 20,000 clones, 65% to 85% seen once. The sequencing input was CD8+ T cells sorted from blood. Every receptor here comes from an adult with rheumatoid arthritis. The CDR3 runs from the conserved cysteine through the conserved F or W. A D gene is named only where the DNA matches it firmly. Rows give clone size only sometimes, using once, few, many, or a class for an expanded clone.

clone_size d_call j_call v_call cdr3_nt cdr3_aa
- - TRBJ2-3 TRBV6-5 TGTGCCAGCAGTTACGTGGCAAGCACAGATACGCAGTATTTT CASSYVASTDTQYF
- - TRBJ1-3 TRBV6-1 TGTGCCAGCAGTGAACTGGGGCCAAGAGGAAACACCATATATTTT CASSELGPRGNTIYF
- - TRBJ1-2 TRBV9 TGTGCCAGCAGCGGCAGTGGCTACACCTTC CASSGSGYTF
- - TRBJ2-5 TRBV7-9 TGTGCCAGCAGCATCTCCGGGACATTAGGGCTATTTGAAGAGACCCAGTACTTC CASSISGTLGLFEETQYF
- TRBD1 TRBJ1-3 TRBV12-5 TGTGCTAGTGGTTTGGAAGGGACAGGGGGAAACACCATATATTTT CASGLEGTGGNTIYF
- TRBD2 TRBJ2-1 TRBV6-4 TGTGCCAGCAGCGTCGGCTCGGGGGGGGACAATGAGCAGTTCTTC CASSVGSGGDNEQFF
- - TRBJ1-2 TRBV14 TGTGCCAGCAGCCAAGATTTGGAGGGGATCTATGGCTACACCTTC CASSQDLEGIYGYTF
- TRBD1 TRBJ1-5 TRBV11-2 TGTGCCAGCAGCTTAGGTGACAGGGAAGATCAGCCCCAGCATTTT CASSLGDREDQPQHF
- TRBD2 TRBJ2-3 TRBV6-5 TGTGCCAGCAGTTCGTGGACTAGGGGTTCAGATACGCAGTATTTT CASSSWTRGSDTQYF
- TRBD1 TRBJ2-7 TRBV9 TGTGCCAGCAGCGTGGGACAGGGGGTCGAGCAGTACTTC CASSVGQGVEQYF
- TRBD1 TRBJ2-1 TRBV5-1 TGCGCCAGCAGCGGTGGACAGGGTTCCTACAATGAGCAGTTCTTC CASSGGQGSYNEQFF
few - TRBJ2-4 TRBV9 TGTGCCAGCAGTGACCGGCCGGGGGCCGCCAAAAACATTCAGTACTTC CASSDRPGAAKNIQYF
- TRBD1 TRBJ2-5 TRBV6-6 TGTGCCAGCAGACTTGGACAGGGAATCCGAGAGACCCAGTACTTC CASRLGQGIRETQYF
- TRBD1 TRBJ2-2 TRBV4-2 TGTGCCAGCAGCCAAGCTCTTAGGGAAGGGGGCAAGGCCGGGGAGCTGTTTTTT CASSQALREGGKAGELFF
- TRBD1 TRBJ1-1 TRBV11-2 TGTGCCAGCAGGAAGACAGGGGTTACTGAAGCTTTCTTT CASRKTGVTEAFF
- - TRBJ1-1 TRBV7-9 TGTGCCAGCAGCGAAACAATCGGAGGGCCAGGGACTGAAGCTTTCTTT CASSETIGGPGTEAFF
- - TRBJ2-7 TRBV5-6 TGTGCCAGCAGCTTGTCCGATGGTCCTACCTACGAGCAGTACTTC CASSLSDGPTYEQYF
- TRBD1 TRBJ1-6 TRBV7-8 TGTGCCAGCAGCTTTTCCCCGGGACAGGGGAATTCACCCCTCCACTTT CASSFSPGQGNSPLHF
few - TRBJ2-7 TRBV9 TGTGCCAACGCTGTAATGCAGGGTCGGTCCGAGCAGTACTTC CANAVMQGRSEQYF
- - TRBJ1-2 TRBV9 TGTGCCAGCAGCGTAGAGGGCAGGGGCTACTATGGCTACACCTTC CASSVEGRGYYGYTF
- - TRBJ2-1 TRBV5-1 TGCGCCAGCAGCTCCAAAGGGGGGCCGGATGAGCAGTTCTTC CASSSKGGPDEQFF
once - TRBJ1-5 TRBV6-1 TGTGCCAGCAGGGATGGTGGACAGCCCCAGCATTTT CASRDGGQPQHF
few - TRBJ1-3 TRBV9 TGTGCCAGCAGCGCCGGGAGCTCTGGAAACACCATATATTTT CASSAGSSGNTIYF
few - TRBJ2-1 TRBV2 TGTGCCAGCAGGGGGTCCTACAATGAGCAGTTCTTC CASRGSYNEQFF
- - TRBJ2-3 TRBV9 TGTGCCAGCAGCGTAGGGCAGGGTTTGATCACAGATACGCAGTATTTT CASSVGQGLITDTQYF
- TRBD2 TRBJ2-2 TRBV9 TGTGCCAGCAGCGTAGCTCCGGGGGGGCCCACCGGGGAGCTGTTTTTT CASSVAPGGPTGELFF
few TRBD1 TRBJ2-7 TRBV5-6 TGTGCCAGCAGCGGACAGGGGTCCCCCTACGAGCAGTACTTC CASSGQGSPYEQYF
once TRBD1 TRBJ2-7 TRBV10-3 TGTGCCATCAGTGCGATTAGTTCGGGACAGGGAAGCTCCTACGAGCAGTACTTC CAISAISSGQGSSYEQYF
- TRBD1 TRBJ2-3 TRBV11-2 TGTGCCAGCAGCTTTATTTCAGGGGGCAACACAGATACGCAGTATTTT CASSFISGGNTDTQYF
- - TRBJ1-2 TRBV6-1 TGTGCCATTTACAGAGGCTTTGGCTACACCTTC CAIYRGFGYTF
- - TRBJ1-4 TRBV5-4 TGTGCCAGCAGCTTTCCCGGGGATGAAAAACTGTTTTTT CASSFPGDEKLFF
- - TRBJ1-5 TRBV11-2 TGTGCCAGCACCAAACCAAATGGGGGGCCGAATCAGCCCCAGCATTTT CASTKPNGGPNQPQHF
- TRBD1 TRBJ1-1 TRBV6-5 TGTGCCAGCAGGCGACAGGGGGCCCGGAACACTGAAGCTTTCTTT CASRRQGARNTEAFF
- - TRBJ2-3 TRBV7-9 TGTGCCAGCAGCTCCTGGGACCCGCCTGCAGATACGCAGTATTTT CASSSWDPPADTQYF
- - TRBJ1-2 TRBV5-6 TGTGCCAGCAGCTTGGCTGTCCATGGACAGCCACCCTACTATGGCTACACCTTC CASSLAVHGQPPYYGYTF
- - TRBJ1-1 TRBV28 TGTGCCAGCAGTTTATGGGGGGAAGGGACTGAAGCTTTCTTT CASSLWGEGTEAFF
- - TRBJ2-5 TRBV28 TGTGCCAGCGGGCAGGGAATACAAGAGACCCAGTACTTC CASGQGIQETQYF
few - TRBJ2-3 TRBV6-4 TGTGCCAGCAGTGTCGGCGATGTCGGAACAGATACGCAGTATTTT CASSVGDVGTDTQYF
- - TRBJ1-2 TRBV11-3 TGTGCCAGCAGCACTAGGGGTGAAATTTTACAGGACCACTATGGCTACACCTTC CASSTRGEILQDHYGYTF
- TRBD1 TRBJ1-5 TRBV5-1 TGCGCCAGCAGCTCCGGGACAGGGGGCGGGCAGCCCCAGCATTTT CASSSGTGGGQPQHF